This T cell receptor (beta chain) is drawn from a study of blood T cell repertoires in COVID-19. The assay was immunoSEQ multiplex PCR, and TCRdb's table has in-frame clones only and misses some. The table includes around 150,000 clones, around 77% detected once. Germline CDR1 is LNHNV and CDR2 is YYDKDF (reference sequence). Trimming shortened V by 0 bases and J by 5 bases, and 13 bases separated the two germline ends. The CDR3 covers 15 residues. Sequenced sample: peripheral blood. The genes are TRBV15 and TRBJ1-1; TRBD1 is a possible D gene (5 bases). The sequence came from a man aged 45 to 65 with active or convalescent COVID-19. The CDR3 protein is CATSRDFGGGTEAFF. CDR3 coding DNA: TGTGCCACCAGCAGAGATTTCGGGGGAGGTACTGAAGCTTTCTTT. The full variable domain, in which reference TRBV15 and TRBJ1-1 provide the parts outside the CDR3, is DAMVIQNPRYQVTQFGKPVTLSCSQTLNHNVMYWYQQKSSQAPKLLFHYYDKDFNNEADTPDNFQSRRPNTSFCFLDIRSPGLGDTAMYLCATSRDFGGGTEAFFGQGTRLTVV.